What follows are 25 T cell receptor beta chains derived from one specimen sequenced in a study. Using its own MiXCR run on the 5' RACE reads, TCRdb lists one record per CDR3 protein. This sample yields 35,000 to 50,000 distinct CDR3 sequences, of which approximately 22% are seen a single time; around 4% belongs to the top ten. The sorted Tregs were CD4+CD25+CD127-/low cells. Material for sequencing was Tregs sorted from blood. Source of these receptors: a female donor with breast cancer.

This clonotype was counted only a few times. The chain uses TRBV4-2 and TRBJ1-2; unclear D gene. Germline V CDR1 and CDR2: LGHNA, YNFKEQ. The CDR3 is made up of 15 amino acids. Trimming left V 3 bases short and J 6 bases short, with 17 bases between. The CDR3 DNA is TGTGCCAGCAGCCAGGATGTCTGGGGAGGTGATGGCTACACCTTC. Its protein product is CASSQDVWGGDGYTF.

This clonotype was seen ten or more times. V gene TRBV5-1 combines with J gene TRBJ1-2, with D perhaps matching TRBD1 (5 bases). CDR3 length: 15 residues. The ends were cut back, 0 bases at V and 3 bases at J, with 12 bases in the middle. Germline values: CDR1 SGHRS, CDR2 YFSETQ. CDR3 nucleotide sequence: TGCGCCAGCAGCTTGGCCGGCGGGGGGGACTATGGCTACACCTTC. Residues: CASSLAGGGDYGYTF.

The rearrangement uses TRBV3-1 and TRBJ2-7; D is possibly TRBD1 (6 bases). The ends were cut back, 1 base at V and 1 base at J, with 11 bases in the middle. The germline gives CDR1 LGHDT, CDR2 YNNKEL (reference sequence). The CDR3 runs to 15 residues. CDR3 DNA sequence: TGTGCCAGCAGCCAAGTCACAGGGTCATCCTACGAGCAGTACTTC. Amino acids: CASSQVTGSSYEQYF.

There are a few counts of this clonotype. The rearrangement joins TRBV27 to TRBJ2-5, with 7 bases aligning to TRBD1. V shed 5 bases and J 5 bases; nucleotides not matched to a gene: 5. CDR3 length: 13 residues. Germline V lookup: CDR1 MNHEY, CDR2 SMNVEV (reference sequence). The CDR3 is CASSLGTEETQYF. The CDR3, as DNA: TGTGCCAGCAGTCTCGGGACAGAGGAGACCCAGTACTTC.

The table lists this clonotype with many counts. The gene calls are TRBV10-3 and TRBJ1-2; D possibly corresponds to TRBD1 (5 bases). This CDR3 contains 14 residues. From germline, CDR1 is ENHRY and CDR2 SYGVKD. The germline V and J ends were trimmed by 6 bases and 9 bases, with 20 bases remaining between them. The CDR3 loop is CAISPRDDSGSYTF. CDR3 DNA: TGTGCCATCAGCCCCCGGGACGACTCTGGTAGCTACACCTTC.

This clonotype has a count of ten or more. The V call is TRBV9, the J call TRBJ2-3; no reliable D call. The V and J ends lost 2 bases and 2 bases respectively, with 9 bases between them. CDR1 and CDR2 from the germline V gene are SGDLS and YYNGEE. CDR3 length: 14 amino acids. For the CDR3, the DNA is TGTGCCAGCAGCGTCGCCGCCAACACAGATACGCAGTATTTT. Protein: CASSVAANTDTQYF. Full variable domain (remainder filled in from reference TRBV9 and TRBJ2-3): DSGVTQTPKHLITATGQRVTLRCSPRSGDLSVYWYQQSLDQGLQFLIQYYNGEERAKGNILERFSAQQFPDLHSELNLSSLELGDSALYFCASSVAANTDTQYFGPGTRLTVL.

This clonotype was counted at least ten times. The V call is TRBV9, the J call TRBJ2-3; D is possibly TRBD1 (6 bases). The CDR3 has 13 amino acids. CDR1 and CDR2 (germline): SGDLS, YYNGEE. V was shortened by 4 bases and J by 5 bases, with 11 bases between the two germline ends. CDR3 DNA sequence: TGTGCCAGCAGCAGAGGGGGAGAAGATACGCAGTATTTT. It yields the protein CASSRGGEDTQYF.

The chain carries TRBV25-1 and TRBJ1-1; no definite D call. This CDR3 is 14 amino acids long. Germline loops: CDR1 MGHDK, CDR2 SYGVNS. Trimming pared 3 bases from V and 1 base from J, leaving 9 bases between. This CDR3 is CASSEVGPNTEAFF. The DNA for the CDR3 is TGTGCCAGCAGTGAGGTGGGTCCGAACACTGAAGCTTTCTTT.

This clonotype has at least ten counts. The chain employs TRBV6-5 and TRBJ2-2; 13 nucleotides match TRBD2. Germline CDR1 and CDR2: MNHEY and SVGAGI. The CDR3 has 15 residues. V lost 6 bases to trimming and J lost 5 bases; unmatched junction nucleotides: 3. The CDR3 spells CASSRTSGRTGELFF. The DNA of the CDR3 is TGTGCCAGCAGCCGGACTAGCGGGAGAACCGGGGAGCTGTTTTTT.

The chain links TRBV28 to TRBJ2-5; 16 bases are shared with TRBD2. Trimming took 10 bases from V and 5 from J; bases not matched to a gene: 10. In germline, CDR1 is MDHEN, CDR2 SYDVKM. The CDR3 runs to 16 residues. CDR3 in DNA: TGTGCCACGGGGACTAGCGGGAGGGCCGGTGCGGAGACCCAGTACTTC. It codes for CATGTSGRAGAETQYF.

Turning to this clonotype: This may arise from a read error, as a much more abundant clone is one base away. The missing conserved phenylalanine or tryptophan at the end of this CDR3 makes a read error likely. J is TRBJ2-2 and V is TRBV7-9; 7 nucleotides line up with TRBD1. Germline V gene sequence: CDR1 SEHNR, CDR2 FQNEAQ (reference sequence). CDR3 length equals 16 residues. With V trimmed by 2 bases and J by 6 bases, 9 bases remained unmatched. Here the CDR3 reads CASSLPGGVWPGELFS. Written as DNA, the CDR3 is TGTGCCAGCAGCTTACCAGGGGGTGTATGGCCCGGGGAGCTGTTTTCT.

This clonotype occurred many times. This sequence joins TRBV4-1 and TRBJ2-1, with a tentative D call TRBD2 (7 bases). This CDR3 region has 16 residues. The ends were cut back, 1 base at V and 7 bases at J, with 17 bases in the middle. CDR1 is MGHRA and CDR2 is YSYEKL in the germline V gene. CDR3 DNA: TGCGCCAGCAGCCAAGGGTCTAGCGGAGGGGGGAATGAGCAGTTCTTC. Its translation is CASSQGSSGGGNEQFF.

The chain recombines TRBV7-8 with TRBJ1-2; D might be TRBD1 (6 bases). The CDR3 extends over 14 amino acids. Germline CDR1 reads SGHVS; CDR2 reads FQNEAQ. The germline V and J ends were trimmed by 4 bases and 8 bases, with 17 bases remaining between them. CDR3 coding DNA: TGTGCCAGCAGCTACATGGGACATGGAAACGGCTACACCTTC. It codes for CASSYMGHGNGYTF.

This chain joins TRBV4-2 and TRBJ1-5, with 8 bases aligning to TRBD1. Losses at the gene ends were 2 bases for V and 7 bases for J; bases not matched to a gene: 10. Germline CDR1 reads LGHNA; CDR2 reads YNFKEQ. This CDR3 is 16 amino acids long. The CDR3 spells CASSQLDRGVGQPQHF. In nucleotides, the CDR3 is TGTGCCAGCAGCCAACTTGACAGGGGTGTAGGGCAGCCCCAGCATTTT.

The chain combines TRBV6-1 with TRBJ2-3; D may be TRBD2 (5 bases). V lost 4 bases and J 0 bases, leaving 11 bases between the germline ends. In germline, CDR1 is MNHNS, CDR2 SASEGT. This CDR3 has 15 amino acids. The CDR3 nucleotides read TGTGCCAGCAGTGGACTGGCGGGTAGCACAGATACGCAGTATTTT. It translates to CASSGLAGSTDTQYF.

This clonotype was seen repeatedly, ten times or more. The chain carries TRBV4-2 and TRBJ2-1, with TRBD2 as a possible D gene (5 bases). CDR1 is LGHNA and CDR2 is YNFKEQ in the germline V gene. Trimming stripped 1 base from V and 0 bases from J, with 7 bases between. This CDR3 spans 15 amino acids. CDR3 loop: CASSQGGDSYNEQFF. The CDR3 nucleotides are TGTGCCAGCAGCCAAGGGGGAGACTCCTACAATGAGCAGTTCTTC.

The gene calls are TRBV27 and TRBJ1-3; D remains ambiguous. The V end was cut by 2 bases, the J end by 3 bases, with 5 bases between. CDR3 length: 13 residues. The germline V gene encodes CDR1 MNHEY and CDR2 SMNVEV (reference sequence). CDR3 residues: CASSLTYGNTIYF. The CDR3 bases are TGTGCCAGCAGTTTAACTTATGGAAACACCATATATTTT.

This clonotype was seen ten or more times. The J gene is TRBJ2-3, the V gene TRBV3-1; possibly TRBD2 for D (5 bases). The CDR3 consists of 15 residues. Per the germline V gene, CDR1 is LGHDT and CDR2 is YNNKEL (reference sequence). With 1 base removed from V and 2 bases from J, the gap between germline ends came to 10 bases. The CDR3 here is CASSQGGPYTDTQYF. The CDR3 region has the DNA TGTGCCAGCAGCCAAGGCGGGCCCTACACAGATACGCAGTATTTT.

To note about this clonotype: A read error may explain this, as a much larger clone is one base away. This sequence joins TRBV7-6 and TRBJ2-3; perhaps TRBD2 as D (5 bases). The germline gives CDR1 SGHVS, CDR2 FNYEAQ. V lost 4 bases and J 4 bases, leaving 18 bases between the germline ends. The CDR3 length is 16 residues. CDR3 region: CASSSASEEVPDTQYF. As DNA, the CDR3 is TGTGCCAGCAGCTCTGCGTCAGAGGAGGTCCCAGATACGCAGTATTTT.

This clonotype showed up many times. This chain connects TRBV4-1 to TRBJ2-7; 10 positions agree with TRBD1. CDR3 length equals 15 residues. Germline CDR1 reads MGHRA; CDR2 reads YSYEKL. After removal of 1 base from V and 5 bases from J, the junction contained 5 bases not matched to a gene. CDR3 residues: CASSQGGGQGNEQYF. CDR3 DNA sequence: TGCGCCAGCAGCCAAGGTGGGGGACAGGGGAACGAGCAGTACTTC.

This clonotype was counted at least ten times. The chain is built from TRBV5-1 and TRBJ2-1; TRBD2 matches 11 bases. This CDR3 has 13 residues. The trim removed 7 bases at V and 4 bases at J, leaving 1 base unmatched. In germline, CDR1 is SGHRS, CDR2 YFSETQ. In DNA, the CDR3 is TGCGCCAGCTGGACTAGCGGGTACAATGAGCAGTTCTTC. This translates into CASWTSGYNEQFF.

The gene calls are TRBV20-1 and TRBJ1-2; no clear D gene. Trimming stripped 1 base from V and 8 bases from J, with 11 bases between. CDR1 and CDR2 from the germline V gene are DFQATT and SNEGSKA (reference sequence). There are 12 residues in the CDR3. In nucleotides, the CDR3 is TGCAGTGCTAGAGTACAGTTTGAAGGCTACACCTTC. Translating it yields CSARVQFEGYTF.

With regard to this clonotype: One junction end disagrees with the germline gene, perhaps due to a read error. The chain is built from TRBV7-2 and TRBJ2-5; tentatively, D is TRBD1 or TRBD2 (5 bases each). The CDR3 covers 14 residues. Germline V gene sequence: CDR1 SGHTA, CDR2 FQGNSA. The CDR3 region has the DNA TGTACCAGCAGCTTAGACTGGGACCAAGTGACCCAGTACTTC. Its translation is CTSSLDWDQVTQYF.

This clonotype was observed many times. The chain carries TRBV7-9 and TRBJ1-2; a possible D gene is TRBD1 (5 bases). The CDR3 is 13 amino acids. Germline lookup yields CDR1 SEHNR and CDR2 FQNEAQ (reference sequence). Trimming took off 5 bases at V and 8 bases at J, with 15 bases between the two ends. CDR3 residues: CASSPFGGEGYTF. As DNA, the CDR3 is TGTGCCAGCAGCCCCTTCGGGGGAGAGGGCTACACCTTC. Full variable domain (missing parts from reference TRBV7-9 and TRBJ1-2): DTGVSQNPRHKITKRGQNVTFRCDPISEHNRLYWYRQTLGQGPEFLTYFQNEAQLEKSRLLSDRFSAERPKGSFSTLEIQRTEQGDSAMYLCASSPFGGEGYTFGSGTRLTVV.

In this sample, this clonotype turned up a few times. The J gene is TRBJ2-1, the V gene TRBV12-3 or TRBV12-4; 10 bases are shared with TRBD2. The CDR3 sequence is 16 residues long. The trim removed 1 base at V and 7 bases at J, leaving 7 bases unmatched. The CDR3 sequence is CASSLEKGSGRNEQFF. The CDR3 DNA is TGTGCCAGCAGTTTAGAAAAGGGTAGCGGGAGGAATGAGCAGTTCTTC.